The clone carrying this T cell receptor beta chain was detected ten times or more. Its antigen is not known. V dropped 1 base and J dropped 5 bases, with 18 bases sitting between them. Germline V gene sequence: CDR1 DFQATT, CDR2 SNEGSKA (reference sequence). CDR3 length: 16 residues. The sample comes from a study of T cells in Graves' hyperthyroidism and ophthalmopathy. There were TCR beta CDR3 regions amplified from RNA transcripts. HTBI primers were the set used in a first-round RT-PCR of the TCR CDR3. In TCRdb, the multiplex PCR reads were re-called with MiXCR into one record per CDR3 protein. The sample consists of about 520,000 distinct CDR3 sequences, approximately 24% of them appearing once. Study-wide findings and caveats: Ophthalmopathy was identified by the model a median around 5.9 months ahead of onset. Most thyroid clonotypes that were expanded above 0.001 also turned up in blood.

Diagnoses were made from clinical symptoms, serum measures (thyroxine and TRAb), thyroid ultrasound and orbital computed tomography. Input material: blood. The chain joins TRBV20-1 to TRBJ1-5; TRBD1 might be the D (5 bases). The TCR originated in a woman in her twenties or thirties with Graves' ophthalmopathy. The CDR3 is CSARAVAGTGHQPQHF. CDR3 DNA sequence: TGCAGTGCTAGAGCGGTAGCTGGGACCGGTCATCAGCCCCAGCATTTT.